This T cell receptor beta chain emerged from a study of T cells after yellow fever vaccination. UMIs were added to TCR cDNA along with a universal primer site when it was made by 5'RACE template switching. One entry per CDR3 protein, called by TCRdb with MiXCR from the 5' RACE reads. This table has 300,000 or so distinct CDR3 sequences, 3% to 4.5% appearing once. This clonotype was found many times. Its target is not known. Study-level findings and limits: Most clones from primary vaccination resurfaced after the booster (around 95% CD4, approximately 88% CD8). CD4 and CD8 compartments shared a small share of clonotypes, likely from convergent recombination. FACS-sorted repertoires could harbor abundant contaminating bulk-population clonotypes.

The TCR comes from a man younger than 35 who received the YFV17D yellow fever vaccine. Sample: PBMCs, taken 5 days after the yellow fever booster vaccination.

CDR3: CASSYYGRGNTEAFF. The CDR3 DNA is TGTGCCAGCAGTTACTATGGACGGGGGAACACTGAAGCTTTCTTT. The rearrangement uses TRBV6-5 and TRBJ1-1; D call uncertain. This CDR3 is built from 15 residues. V gave up 1 base and J gave up 1 base, with 10 bases separating them. Looked up from germline, CDR1 is MNHEY and CDR2 is SVGAGI.